This T cell receptor (beta chain) appears in the sequencing data of a study of T-cell memory formation after mild COVID-19. One entry per CDR3 protein, called by TCRdb with MiXCR from the 5' RACE reads. Of 100,000 to 140,000 distinct CDR3 sequences detected, 13% to 15% appear once; the ten largest clones hold less than 45%. Broader study findings: Pre-infection memory carried some responding clones, suggesting that cross-reactive memory joined.

This clonotype has just a few counts. Its antigen is as yet unknown. The receptor was derived from a man between 18 and 29 years old who had mild COVID-19 (a few samples of this study predate the infection). Cell type and time point are not known. The sequencing input was PBMCs or a T cell subset sorted from them (not recorded which).

The CDR3 sequence: CASSTLAGPQNEQYF. Here the CDR3 DNA reads TGTGCCAGTAGTACCCTGGCCGGGCCCCAGAACGAGCAGTACTTC. This chain joins TRBV19 and TRBJ2-7; no clear D gene. The CDR3 sequence is 15 residues long. Germline assignment: CDR1 LNHDA and CDR2 SQIVND (reference sequence). V gave up 4 bases and J gave up 5 bases, with 18 bases separating them.